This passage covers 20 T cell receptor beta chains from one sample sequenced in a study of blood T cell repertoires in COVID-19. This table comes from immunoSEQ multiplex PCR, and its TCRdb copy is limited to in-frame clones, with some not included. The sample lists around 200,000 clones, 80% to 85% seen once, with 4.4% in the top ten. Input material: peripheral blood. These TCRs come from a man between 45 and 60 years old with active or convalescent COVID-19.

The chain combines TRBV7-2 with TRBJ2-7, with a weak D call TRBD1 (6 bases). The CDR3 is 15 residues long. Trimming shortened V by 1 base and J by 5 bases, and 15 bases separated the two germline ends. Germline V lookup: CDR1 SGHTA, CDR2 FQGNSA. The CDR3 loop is CASSLVTGTIDEQYF. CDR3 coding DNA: TGTGCCAGCAGCTTAGTGACCGGGACAATCGACGAGCAGTACTTC. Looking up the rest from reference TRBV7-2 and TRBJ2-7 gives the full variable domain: GAGVSQSPSNKVTEKGKDVELRCDPISGHTALYWYRQSLGQGLEFLIYFQGNSAPDKSGLPSDRFSAERTGGSVSTLTIQRTQQEDSAVYLCASSLVTGTIDEQYFGPGTRLTVT.

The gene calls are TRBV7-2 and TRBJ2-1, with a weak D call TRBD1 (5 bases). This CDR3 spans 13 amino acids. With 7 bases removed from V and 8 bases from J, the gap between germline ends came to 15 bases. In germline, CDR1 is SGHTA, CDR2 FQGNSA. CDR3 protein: CASTLAGNDEQFF. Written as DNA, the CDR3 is TGTGCCAGCACTTTGGCAGGGAACGATGAGCAGTTCTTC.

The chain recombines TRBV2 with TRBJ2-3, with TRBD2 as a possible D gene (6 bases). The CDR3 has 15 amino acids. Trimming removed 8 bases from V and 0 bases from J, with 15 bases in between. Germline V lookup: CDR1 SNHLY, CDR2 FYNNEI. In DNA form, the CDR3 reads TGTGCCAGCCACAGTTTGGCGGGGAGCACAGATACGCAGTATTTT. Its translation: CASHSLAGSTDTQYF.

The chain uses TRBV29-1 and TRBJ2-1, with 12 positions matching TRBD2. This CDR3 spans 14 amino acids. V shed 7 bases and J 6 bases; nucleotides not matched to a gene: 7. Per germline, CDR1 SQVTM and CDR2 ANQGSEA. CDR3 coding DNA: TGCAGCGGCTCACCTAGCGGGGGGGCCAATGAGCAGTTCTTC. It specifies CSGSPSGGANEQFF.

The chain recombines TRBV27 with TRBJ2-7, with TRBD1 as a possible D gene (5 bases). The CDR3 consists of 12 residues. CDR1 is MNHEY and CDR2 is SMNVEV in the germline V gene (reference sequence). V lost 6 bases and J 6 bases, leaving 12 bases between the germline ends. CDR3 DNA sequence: TGTGCCAGCAGGGGGCGGCTCCTCGAGCAGTACTTC. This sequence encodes CASRGRLLEQYF.

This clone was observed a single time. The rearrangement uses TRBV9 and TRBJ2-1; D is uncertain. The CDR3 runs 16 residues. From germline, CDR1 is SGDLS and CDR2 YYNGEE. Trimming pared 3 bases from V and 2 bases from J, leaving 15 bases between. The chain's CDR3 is CASSATPLSTYNEQFF. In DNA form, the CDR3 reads TGTGCCAGCAGCGCGACGCCACTATCGACCTACAATGAGCAGTTCTTC.

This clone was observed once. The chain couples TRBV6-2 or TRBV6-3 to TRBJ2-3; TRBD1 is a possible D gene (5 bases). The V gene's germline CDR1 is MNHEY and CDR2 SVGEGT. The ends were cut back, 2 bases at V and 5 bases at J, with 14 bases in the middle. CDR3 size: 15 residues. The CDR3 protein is CASSYARAFEDTQYF. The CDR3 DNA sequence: TGTGCCAGCAGTTACGCCAGGGCCTTTGAAGATACGCAGTATTTT.

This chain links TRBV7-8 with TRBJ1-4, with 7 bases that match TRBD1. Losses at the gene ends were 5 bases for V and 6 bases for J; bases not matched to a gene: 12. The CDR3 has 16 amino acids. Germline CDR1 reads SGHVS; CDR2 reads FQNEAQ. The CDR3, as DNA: TGTGCCAGCAGCCGAGGCCCAACAGGGGCGGATGAAAAACTGTTTTTT. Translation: CASSRGPTGADEKLFF.

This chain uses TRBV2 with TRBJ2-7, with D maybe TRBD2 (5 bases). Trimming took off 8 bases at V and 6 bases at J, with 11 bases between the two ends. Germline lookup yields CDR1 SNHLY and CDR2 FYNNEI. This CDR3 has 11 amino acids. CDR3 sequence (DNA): TGTGCCAGCTGGCGGGTGGGCGAGCAGTACTTC. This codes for CASWRVGEQYF.

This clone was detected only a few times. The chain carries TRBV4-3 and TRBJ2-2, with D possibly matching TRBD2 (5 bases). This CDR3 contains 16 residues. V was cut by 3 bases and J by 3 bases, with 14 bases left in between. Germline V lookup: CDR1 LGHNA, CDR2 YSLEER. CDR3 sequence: CASSHPRERDTGELFF. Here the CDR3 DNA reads TGCGCCAGCAGCCACCCTCGGGAACGTGACACCGGGGAGCTGTTTTTT.

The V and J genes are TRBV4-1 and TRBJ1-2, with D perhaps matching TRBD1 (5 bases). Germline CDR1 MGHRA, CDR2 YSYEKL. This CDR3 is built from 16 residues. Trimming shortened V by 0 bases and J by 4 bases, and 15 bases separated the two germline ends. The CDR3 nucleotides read TGCGCCAGCAGCCAAGATGGGGCGGGGGAGTTCTATGGCTACACCTTC. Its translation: CASSQDGAGEFYGYTF.

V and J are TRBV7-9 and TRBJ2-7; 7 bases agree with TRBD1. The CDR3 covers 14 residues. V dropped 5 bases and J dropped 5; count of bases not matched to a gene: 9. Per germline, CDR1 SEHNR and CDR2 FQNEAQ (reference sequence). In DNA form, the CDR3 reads TGTGCCAGCAGCCACCCTGAACAGGGGCACGAGCAGTACTTC. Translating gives CASSHPEQGHEQYF.

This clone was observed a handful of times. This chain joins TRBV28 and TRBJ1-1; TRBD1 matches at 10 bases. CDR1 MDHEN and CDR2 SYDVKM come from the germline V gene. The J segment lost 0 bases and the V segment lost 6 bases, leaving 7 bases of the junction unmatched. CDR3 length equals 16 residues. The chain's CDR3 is CASSPDRGKVNTEAFF. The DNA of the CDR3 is TGTGCCAGCAGCCCGGACAGGGGGAAAGTGAACACTGAAGCTTTCTTT.

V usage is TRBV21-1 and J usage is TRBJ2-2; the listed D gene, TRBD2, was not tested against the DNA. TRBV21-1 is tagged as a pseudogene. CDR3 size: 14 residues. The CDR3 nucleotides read TGTGCCAGACCCTCGGGGGAGTCCACCGGGGAGCTGTTTTTT. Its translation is CARPSGESTGELFF.

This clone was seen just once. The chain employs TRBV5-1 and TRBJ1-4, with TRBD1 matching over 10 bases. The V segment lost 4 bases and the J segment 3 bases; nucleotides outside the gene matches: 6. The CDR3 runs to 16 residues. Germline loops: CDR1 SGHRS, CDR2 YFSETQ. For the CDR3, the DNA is TGCGCCAGCAGCCGTTTGGGGACAGGGGCTAATGAAAAACTGTTTTTT. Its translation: CASSRLGTGANEKLFF.

CDR3 DNA sequence: TGTGCCAGTAGTTCCGCGGGCGTCCCCCAAGAGACCCAGTACTTC. The encoded protein is CASSSAGVPQETQYF. The chain uses TRBV19 and TRBJ2-5, with a possible D match to TRBD2 (5 bases). CDR1 and CDR2 (germline): LNHDA, SQIVND (reference sequence). This CDR3 spans 15 amino acids. V was pared by 5 bases and J by 1 base, with 14 bases between.

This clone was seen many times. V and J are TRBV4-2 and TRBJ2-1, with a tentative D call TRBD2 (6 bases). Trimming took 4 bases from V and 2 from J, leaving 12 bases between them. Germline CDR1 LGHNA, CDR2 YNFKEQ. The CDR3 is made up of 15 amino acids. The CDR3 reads CASSPKEGPYNEQFF. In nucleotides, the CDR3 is TGTGCCAGCAGCCCCAAGGAGGGCCCCTACAATGAGCAGTTCTTC.

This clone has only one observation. The CDR3 reads CASSTSGQAVPETQYF. DNA for the CDR3: TGTGCCAGCAGCACCTCGGGTCAAGCGGTCCCAGAGACCCAGTACTTC. The chain uses TRBV9 and TRBJ2-5, with a weak D call TRBD2 (5 bases). The V and J ends lost 4 bases and 4 bases respectively, with 20 bases between them. CDR3 size: 16 residues. CDR1 is SGDLS and CDR2 is YYNGEE in the germline V gene.

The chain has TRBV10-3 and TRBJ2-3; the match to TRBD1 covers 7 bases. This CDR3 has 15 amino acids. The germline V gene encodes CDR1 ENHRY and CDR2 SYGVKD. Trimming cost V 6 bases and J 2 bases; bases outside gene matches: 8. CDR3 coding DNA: TGTGCCATCAGCGGGCCGGGACAGTCCACAGATACGCAGTATTTT. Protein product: CAISGPGQSTDTQYF.

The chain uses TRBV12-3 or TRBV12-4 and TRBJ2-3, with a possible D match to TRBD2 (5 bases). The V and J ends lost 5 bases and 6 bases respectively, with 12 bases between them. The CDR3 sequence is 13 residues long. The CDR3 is CASSQSRRDTQYF. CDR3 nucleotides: TGTGCCAGCAGTCAAAGCCGGAGGGATACGCAGTATTTT.